These 31 T cell receptor beta chains were all obtained from the same sample, sequenced in a study of PD-1 blockade in classical Hodgkin lymphoma. Clones were read by immunoSEQ multiplex PCR, and TCRdb kept only the in-frame ones, dropping some. The sample lists about 93,000 clones, around 80% occurring once. The time point is: cycle 4 day 1 (C4D1), after more than five weeks of nivolumab. Exposure to brentuximab vedotin varied, and each patient had relapsed following autologous stem cell transplantation. The sequences come from peripheral blood mononuclear cells (PBMCs), collected before the fourth cycle of nivolumab. These receptors were obtained from a human donor with classical Hodgkin lymphoma.

V is TRBV28 and J is TRBJ2-1, with D perhaps TRBD1 (6 bases). The CDR3 is 17 residues long. The germline V gene has CDR1 MDHEN and CDR2 SYDVKM. The V end was cut by 2 bases, the J end by 5 bases, with 19 bases between. CDR3 bases: TGTGCCAGCAGTTTAAGGGGGAGCCCCCTGGTTGACAATGAGCAGTTCTTC. Amino acid sequence: CASSLRGSPLVDNEQFF.

CDR3 coding DNA: TGTGCCATCAGCCTAGCGGGAGGGGGCCAAGAGACCCAGTACTTC. It codes for CAISLAGGGQETQYF. This sequence joins TRBV10-3 and TRBJ2-5, with 12 positions matching TRBD2. Germline CDR1 and CDR2: ENHRY and SYGVKD. This CDR3 comprises 15 residues. The ends lost 6 bases at V and 1 base at J; junction bases unmatched: 3.

This sequence joins TRBV10-3 and TRBJ2-3; no clear D gene. The CDR3 extends over 13 amino acids. The germline V gene encodes CDR1 ENHRY and CDR2 SYGVKD. V was trimmed by 10 bases and J by 6 bases, leaving 17 bases between them. In DNA form, the CDR3 reads TGTGCCACCCAACCCCCCCCGTCGGATACGCAGTATTTT. It translates to CATQPPPSDTQYF.

CDR3 protein: CASSSLRLSYEQYF. CDR3 in DNA: TGTGCCAGCAGTAGCCTTAGGCTGTCCTACGAGCAGTACTTC. The rearrangement links TRBV6-1 to TRBJ2-7, with D unresolved. The CDR3 length is 14 residues. The germline V gene has CDR1 MNHNS and CDR2 SASEGT. V was pared by 5 bases and J by 1 base, with 12 bases between.

V usage is TRBV29-1 and J usage is TRBJ2-7; D is perhaps TRBD2 (5 bases). The CDR3 has 15 residues. V lost 2 bases to trimming and J lost 0 bases, with 14 bases between them. Per the germline V gene, CDR1 is SQVTM and CDR2 is ANQGSEA. The CDR3 DNA reads as TGCAGCGTTGAAAAAAGGACTGTCCTCTCCTACGAGCAGTACTTC. It translates to CSVEKRTVLSYEQYF.

The chain joins TRBV18 to TRBJ2-5; D is unresolved. CDR1 KGHSH and CDR2 LQKENI come from the germline V gene. This CDR3 contains 16 residues. The V end was cut by 5 bases, the J end by 3 bases, with 19 bases between. The CDR3: CASSSSWSDLKETQYF. The CDR3 coding sequence is TGTGCCAGCTCATCCTCATGGTCCGACCTAAAAGAGACCCAGTACTTC.

The V gene is TRBV19, the J gene TRBJ1-5; TRBD1 aligns across 7 bases. V was pared by 5 bases and J by 6 bases, with 10 bases of the junction left unmatched. The CDR3 is 15 residues long. Germline CDR1 and CDR2: LNHDA and SQIVND (reference sequence). CDR3 loop: CASSFGTVGSQPQHF. The CDR3 nucleotides are TGTGCCAGTAGTTTCGGGACAGTAGGGTCTCAGCCCCAGCATTTT.

The chain is built from TRBV25-1 and TRBJ2-1; the D gene is possibly TRBD1 (7 bases). Trimming removed 1 base at V and 15 bases at J, with 13 bases between. The CDR3 has 12 residues. The germline V gene encodes CDR1 MGHDK and CDR2 SYGVNS. CDR3 DNA sequence: TGTGCCAGCAGTGAATTGGAGGGGGCCCGGTTCTTC. It specifies CASSELEGARFF.

This chain joins TRBV10-3 and TRBJ2-2, with unresolved D. The length of the CDR3 is 14 residues. The V gene's germline CDR1 is ENHRY and CDR2 SYGVKD. V lost 6 bases and J lost 4, with 12 bases in between. CDR3 coding DNA: TGTGCCATCAGCCCTACTGGACCCACCGGGGAGCTGTTTTTT. Residues: CAISPTGPTGELFF.

The table lists this clone with a few counts. The chain couples TRBV18 to TRBJ1-1; D is possibly TRBD1 (6 bases). The CDR3 loop spans 15 amino acids. Trimming took 2 bases from V and 1 from J, leaving 11 bases between them. CDR1 is KGHSH, CDR2 LQKENI, per germline. CDR3 protein: CASSPGGQSNTEAFF. CDR3 coding DNA: TGTGCCAGCTCACCAGGCGGACAGTCGAACACTGAAGCTTTCTTT.

The chain is built from TRBV9 and TRBJ1-1; no reliable D call. The V and J ends lost 2 bases and 6 bases respectively, with 11 bases between them. Per the germline V gene, CDR1 is SGDLS and CDR2 is YYNGEE. The CDR3 runs to 13 residues. This CDR3 is CASSVGGRSEAFF. CDR3 nucleotides: TGTGCCAGCAGCGTGGGTGGGCGGTCTGAAGCTTTCTTT.

V gene TRBV18 combines with J gene TRBJ1-1, with TRBD1 as a possible D gene (5 bases). The CDR3 is 15 residues long. V was trimmed by 2 bases and J by 4 bases, leaving 14 bases between them. The germline CDR1 and CDR2 sequences are KGHSH and LQKENI. CDR3 coding DNA: TGTGCCAGCTCACCATTCGGCGGGACCTCCACTGAAGCTTTCTTT. It encodes CASSPFGGTSTEAFF.

V gene TRBV20-1 combines with J gene TRBJ2-1; D is tentatively TRBD1 or TRBD2 (5 bases each). The CDR3 has 11 amino acids. Germline values: CDR1 DFQATT, CDR2 SNEGSKA (reference sequence). Trimming pared 4 bases from V and 13 bases from J, leaving 14 bases between. CDR3 bases: TGCAGTGCTAAAGGACCGGGACGTCAGTTCTTC. It encodes CSAKGPGRQFF.

The V and J genes are TRBV5-4 and TRBJ2-1; D uncertain. Germline V gene sequence: CDR1 SGHNT, CDR2 YYREEE (reference sequence). The V and J ends lost 0 bases and 4 bases respectively, with 20 bases between them. The CDR3 is made up of 18 amino acids. This chain's CDR3 is CASSLGLTGSQRYNEQFF. The DNA of the CDR3 is TGTGCCAGCAGCTTGGGCTTAACCGGGTCCCAGAGATACAATGAGCAGTTCTTC.

The chain is built from TRBV10-3 and TRBJ2-2; 8 nucleotides match TRBD1. CDR1 is ENHRY, CDR2 SYGVKD, per germline. J was trimmed by 5 bases and V by 3 bases; bases with no gene match: 2. CDR3 length: 14 residues. DNA for the CDR3: TGTGCCATCAGTGAAGGGGACAGGACCGGGGAGCTGTTTTTT. Its translation is CAISEGDRTGELFF.

CDR3 DNA sequence: TGCGCCAGCAGCCAAGTCGGGACCCGCACAGATACGCAGTATTTT. It is translated as CASSQVGTRTDTQYF. J is TRBJ2-3 and V is TRBV4-1, with D perhaps TRBD1 or TRBD2 (5 bases each). The CDR3 is made up of 15 amino acids. Germline V CDR1 and CDR2: MGHRA, YSYEKL. V was clipped by 1 base and J by 1 base, with 9 bases between them.

This sequence joins TRBV6-1 and TRBJ1-6; D perhaps matches TRBD1 (6 bases). CDR3 size: 14 residues. Germline CDR1 MNHNS, CDR2 SASEGT. Trimming stripped 6 bases from V and 6 bases from J, with 12 bases between. CDR3 protein: CASRSGTFNSPLHF. CDR3 nucleotides: TGTGCCAGCAGAAGCGGGACATTTAATTCACCCCTCCACTTT.

The chain recombines TRBV6-6 with TRBJ2-1, with TRBD2 identical over 13 bases. Per the germline V gene, CDR1 is MNHNY and CDR2 is SVGAGI (reference sequence). J gave up 4 bases and V 7 bases, and 4 bases lay outside the gene matches. This CDR3 comprises 15 residues. In DNA form, the CDR3 reads TGTGCCAGCACCCAGGGACTAGCGGGGTACAATGAGCAGTTCTTC. Its translation: CASTQGLAGYNEQFF.

V gene TRBV5-4 combines with J gene TRBJ2-1, with a weak D call TRBD2 (6 bases). Trimming shortened V by 4 bases and J by 4 bases, and 12 bases separated the two germline ends. From germline, CDR1 is SGHNT and CDR2 YYREEE (reference sequence). This CDR3 contains 14 residues. This CDR3 is CASSPGTGYNEQFF. The CDR3 nucleotides read TGTGCCAGCAGCCCCGGGACTGGATACAATGAGCAGTTCTTC.

This chain connects TRBV27 to TRBJ2-7; D call uncertain. The CDR3 is 14 residues long. Germline-derived CDR1 and CDR2 are MNHEY and SMNVEV (reference sequence). Trimming shortened V by 2 bases and J by 1 base, and 9 bases separated the two germline ends. The CDR3 is CASSLRRRSYEQYF. DNA for the CDR3: TGTGCCAGCAGTTTAAGGCGAAGGTCCTACGAGCAGTACTTC.

The chain couples TRBV30 to TRBJ1-5; maybe TRBD1 (6 bases). The CDR3 consists of 14 residues. The germline V gene encodes CDR1 GTSNPN and CDR2 SVGIG (reference sequence). Trimming pared 5 bases from V and 0 bases from J, leaving 11 bases between. The CDR3 is CAWAQGYSNQPQHF. The CDR3 DNA sequence: TGTGCCTGGGCTCAGGGGTATAGCAATCAGCCCCAGCATTTT.

V is TRBV6-5 and J is TRBJ2-6; D possibly corresponds to TRBD2 (6 bases). Trimming shortened V by 11 bases and J by 0 bases, and 11 bases separated the two germline ends. The CDR3 loop spans 14 amino acids. From germline, CDR1 is MNHEY and CDR2 SVGAGI. CDR3 residues: CAAGGISGANVLTF. The DNA of the CDR3 is TGTGCCGCAGGAGGGATCTCTGGGGCCAACGTCCTGACTTTC.

V and J are TRBV6-5 and TRBJ2-5; D gene unclear. V was pared by 2 bases and J by 4 bases, with 5 bases between. The length of the CDR3 is 12 residues. Germline V gene lookup returns CDR1 MNHEY and CDR2 SVGAGI. CDR3 coding DNA: TGTGCCAGCAGTTACGGAAGAGAGACCCAGTACTTC. This translates into CASSYGRETQYF.

The table lists this clone with a count of one. The CDR3 DNA is TGCAGCGTTGCTGGAGGCGGCTACGAGCAGTACTTC. This codes for CSVAGGGYEQYF. V usage is TRBV29-1 and J usage is TRBJ2-7, with a tentative D call TRBD2 (5 bases). Germline-derived CDR1 and CDR2 are SQVTM and ANQGSEA. V lost 4 bases to trimming and J lost 3 bases, with 10 bases between them. The CDR3 has 12 residues.

V gene TRBV7-2 combines with J gene TRBJ2-7; no definite D call. V gave up 0 bases and J gave up 2 bases, with 2 bases separating them. The CDR3 has 12 residues. Germline assignment: CDR1 SGHTA and CDR2 FQGNSA. CDR3 residues: CASSLATYEQYF. CDR3 DNA: TGTGCCAGCAGCTTAGCTACCTACGAGCAGTACTTC.

The chain joins TRBV6-6 to TRBJ1-2; TRBD1 agrees at 7 bases. There are 14 residues in the CDR3. Germline CDR1 MNHNY, CDR2 SVGAGI (reference sequence). Trimming at V came to 2 bases and at J to 4 bases, leaving 4 bases not matched to a gene. CDR3 in DNA: TGTGCCAGCAGTTACCTACAGGGGATCTATGGCTACACCTTC. Protein: CASSYLQGIYGYTF.

The V and J genes are TRBV5-1 and TRBJ2-1; TRBD1 matches at 7 bases. The CDR3 is 13 residues long. Germline V lookup: CDR1 SGHRS, CDR2 YFSETQ. Germline trimming cut 5 bases from V and 8 bases from J; bases unmatched to any gene: 7. CDR3 in DNA: TGCGCCAGCAGATACAACACAGGGGATGAGCAGTTCTTC. It yields the protein CASRYNTGDEQFF.

This chain joins TRBV6-6 and TRBJ2-7; D possibly matches TRBD1 or TRBD2 (7 bases each). CDR3 length: 14 amino acids. Trimming cost V 4 bases and J 2 bases, with 12 bases left between them. CDR1 is MNHNY, CDR2 SVGAGI, per germline (reference sequence). In nucleotides, the CDR3 is TGTGCCAGCAGTTCAGGGGGGGGCACCTACGAGCAGTACTTC. Translated: CASSSGGGTYEQYF.

The chain has TRBV19 and TRBJ2-6, with D uncertain. V gave up 9 bases and J gave up 3 bases, with 12 bases separating them. Germline V CDR1 and CDR2: LNHDA, SQIVND (reference sequence). This CDR3 has 14 residues. CDR3 loop: CASRPGGGANVLTF. CDR3 coding DNA: TGTGCCAGCCGTCCGGGCGGTGGGGCCAACGTCCTGACTTTC.

This chain links TRBV27 with TRBJ1-5, with 9 nucleotides matching TRBD1. Germline lookup yields CDR1 MNHEY and CDR2 SMNVEV (reference sequence). The CDR3 contains 14 residues. With V trimmed by 1 base and J by 7 bases, 2 bases remained unmatched. In DNA, the CDR3 is TGTGCCAGCAGTTTATGGACAGGGGACCAGCCCCAGCATTTT. Encoded protein: CASSLWTGDQPQHF.

This sequence joins TRBV27 and TRBJ2-6, with unresolved D. Germline V CDR1 and CDR2: MNHEY, SMNVEV (reference sequence). With 4 bases removed from V and 5 bases from J, the gap between germline ends came to 21 bases. The CDR3 loop spans 18 amino acids. The CDR3 DNA reads TGTGCCAGCAGTTACAAGAGCTGGCTACAAAGTCGGGCCAACGTCCTGACTTTC. It translates to CASSYKSWLQSRANVLTF.